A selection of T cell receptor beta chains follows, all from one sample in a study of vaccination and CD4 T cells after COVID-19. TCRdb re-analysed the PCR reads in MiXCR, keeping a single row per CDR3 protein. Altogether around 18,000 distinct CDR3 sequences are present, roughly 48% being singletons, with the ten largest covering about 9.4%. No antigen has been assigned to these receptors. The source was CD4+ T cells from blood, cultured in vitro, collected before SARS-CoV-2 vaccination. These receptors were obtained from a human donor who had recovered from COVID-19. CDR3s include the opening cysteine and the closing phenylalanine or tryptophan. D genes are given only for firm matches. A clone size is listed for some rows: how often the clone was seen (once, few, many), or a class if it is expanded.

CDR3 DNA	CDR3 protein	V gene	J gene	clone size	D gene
TGTGCCAGCAGCCTAGGGACTAGCGGGTTAGATACGCAGTATTTT	CASSLGTSGLDTQYF	TRBV7-2	TRBJ2-3	.	TRBD2
TGTGCCAGCAGCTTAGGGACGCAGGGGTACACTGAAGCTTTCTTT	CASSLGTQGYTEAFF	TRBV7-9	TRBJ1-1	.	.
TGTGCCATCAACGGACAGCAGAACACTGAAGCTTTCTTT	CAINGQQNTEAFF	TRBV10-3	TRBJ1-1	few	.
TGTGCCAGCAGCTTAGTGGGGGGTAACACTGAAGCTTTCTTT	CASSLVGGNTEAFF	TRBV7-8	TRBJ1-1	few	.
TGTGCCAGCAGCCTCCGCCACAGCTCCTACAATGAGCAGTTCTTC	CASSLRHSSYNEQFF	TRBV7-2	TRBJ2-1	few	.
TGTGCCAGTAGGACAAATGACATTCAGTACTTC	CASRTNDIQYF	TRBV19	TRBJ2-4	few	.
TGTGCCAGCAGCTTCAGGGGTGGGGGTGAGACCCAGTACTTC	CASSFRGGGETQYF	TRBV7-6	TRBJ2-5	few	.
TGTGCCACCAGTGATCCAGGGGTTAGCAATCAGCCCCAGCATTTT	CATSDPGVSNQPQHF	TRBV24-1	TRBJ1-5	.	.
TGCAGTGCTCCGATCGGCGGGGCTTGGCAGCAGTACTTC	CSAPIGGAWQQYF	TRBV20-1	TRBJ2-7	few	.
TGTGCCAGCAGCGGGGAAAGGACTGAAGCTTTCTTT	CASSGERTEAFF	TRBV6-1	TRBJ1-1	.	.
TGTGCCAGCAGCCGAGGACTAGCGACTAACAATGAGCAGTTCTTC	CASSRGLATNNEQFF	TRBV11-1	TRBJ2-1	.	TRBD2
TGTGCCAGCAGTGCGGGTACCCTAAGCACAGATACGCAGTATTTT	CASSAGTLSTDTQYF	TRBV2	TRBJ2-3	.	.
TGCGCCAGCAGCCACCCCAGCGGGAGAGCCCGACCCCCCCAAGAGACCCAGTACTTC	CASSHPSGRARPPQETQYF	TRBV4-1	TRBJ2-5	.	TRBD2
TGTGCGACCGGAGGGACTCCACATCCTGAGCAGTACTTC	CATGGTPHPEQYF	TRBV7-9	TRBJ2-7	once	.
TGCAGTGCTAGAAGACCCTATAACTCTGGAAACACCATATATTTT	CSARRPYNSGNTIYF	TRBV20-1	TRBJ1-3	few	.
TGTGCCAGCAGCCGGACAGGGATTGGTGGCTACACCTTC	CASSRTGIGGYTF	TRBV7-2	TRBJ1-2	.	TRBD1
TGTGCCAGCAGCTTATCTAGCGGGAGCAGGTACGAGCAGTACTTC	CASSLSSGSRYEQYF	TRBV7-2	TRBJ2-7	.	TRBD2
TGTGCCAGCAGCCACACTAGAGGCTCCTACGAGCAGTACTTC	CASSHTRGSYEQYF	TRBV7-2	TRBJ2-7	once	.
TGTGCCAGCTCACCGGGACAGAACACTGAAGCTTTCTTT	CASSPGQNTEAFF	TRBV18	TRBJ1-1	.	.
TGTGCCAGCAGCGGGCAGGGAGGCAACGAGCAGTACTTC	CASSGQGGNEQYF	TRBV6-1	TRBJ2-7	.	.
TGTGCCAGCAGCTCCTTAGCGAAGGGAGGGCGACATCGGACCCAGTACTTC	CASSSLAKGGRHRTQYF	TRBV7-8	TRBJ2-5	.	TRBD2
TGTGCCAGCAGTGAATTAGTAAGCAGTCGTGACATTAGGCCCCAGCATTTT	CASSELVSSRDIRPQHF	TRBV2	TRBJ1-5	.	.
TGCGCCAGCAGTGTTCAGGGCCAAGAGACCCAGTACTTC	CASSVQGQETQYF	TRBV10-2	TRBJ2-5	few	.
TGTGCCAGCAGCTTAGCGCCTAGCGGGGGGTACAATGAGCAGTTCTTC	CASSLAPSGGYNEQFF	TRBV7-2	TRBJ2-1	.	TRBD2
TGTGCCAGCAGCGTCGTCGGTGGGTCGAACACCGGGGAGCTGTTTTTT	CASSVVGGSNTGELFF	TRBV27	TRBJ2-2	.	.
TGTGCCAGCATCCGGGACAGCATGAACACTGAAGCTTTCTTT	CASIRDSMNTEAFF	TRBV6-1	TRBJ1-1	.	TRBD1
TGCGCCAGCAGCTTGGGTGGGGGGCAAGAGACCCAGTACTTC	CASSLGGGQETQYF	TRBV5-1	TRBJ2-5	.	.
TGCGCCAGCAGCCAGGCCGGGTCTACAAACTATGGCTACACCTTC	CASSQAGSTNYGYTF	TRBV4-1	TRBJ1-2	.	.
TGTGCCACCAGCAGACGGACTACCGGGACAGGGGGTGATGAGCAGTTCTTC	CATSRRTTGTGGDEQFF	TRBV15	TRBJ2-1	.	TRBD1
TGTGCCAGCAGTTACTCACCCGGGACACCCCTCAATGAGCAGTTCTTC	CASSYSPGTPLNEQFF	TRBV6-5	TRBJ2-1	.	.
TGCAGTGCTAGAGACCTCTTAACTAGCGGGAGTTCCTACGAGCAGTACTTC	CSARDLLTSGSSYEQYF	TRBV20-1	TRBJ2-7	.	TRBD2